A single sample is the source of the 23 T cell receptor beta chains below, sequenced in a study of regulatory T cells in long-lasting Graves disease. This sample's time point: newly diagnosed GD, antithyroid drugs for less than 3 months. PBMCs provided the RNA from which the TCR library was made. Investigators prepared the TCR beta libraries by applying iRepertoire HTBI primers and Arm-PCR of CDR3 regions. TCRdb recomputed calls from the multiplex PCR reads with MiXCR, one row per CDR3 protein. The sample yields hundreds of thousands of distinct CDR3 sequences, roughly 15% seen once. A further study also used this sample, focusing on T cells in Graves' hyperthyroidism and ophthalmopathy.

Sample: peripheral blood mononuclear cells (PBMCs), taken at new diagnosis, from a patient treated with antithyroid drugs. The receptors were gathered from a woman in her 30s with Graves disease.

This sequence joins TRBV12-3 or TRBV12-4 and TRBJ2-5, with TRBD2 as a possible D gene (5 bases). This CDR3 has 13 amino acids. Trimming cost V 8 bases and J 1 base, with 11 bases left between them. The CDR3 DNA sequence: TGTGCCAGCTTAGAGGGTCCCCAAGAGACCCAGTACTTC. Translated: CASLEGPQETQYF.

This clonotype was detected ten times or more. The chain joins TRBV6-1 to TRBJ1-2; D perhaps matches TRBD1 (6 bases). From germline, CDR1 is MNHNS and CDR2 SASEGT. The CDR3 extends over 12 amino acids. The V end lost 9 bases, the J end lost 6 bases, and 14 bases lay between the germline ends. In nucleotides, the CDR3 is TGTGCCAGTTCAACAGGGTCGAATGGCTACACCTTC. Residues: CASSTGSNGYTF.

The V and J genes are TRBV6-2 or TRBV6-3 and TRBJ2-7, with TRBD2 matching over 9 bases. J lost 3 bases, V lost 8 bases, and 5 bases had no gene match. Per germline, CDR1 MNHEY and CDR2 SVGEGT. This CDR3 spans 13 amino acids. This CDR3 reads CASCLAGLYEQYF. The CDR3, as DNA: TGTGCCAGCTGTCTAGCGGGGCTCTACGAGCAGTACTTC.

This clonotype was observed at least ten times. This chain links TRBV28 with TRBJ2-1; 9 bases agree with TRBD2. The CDR3 is 15 residues long. Unmatched junction bases numbered 5, after V lost 8 bases and J lost 0 bases. Looked up from germline, CDR1 is MDHEN and CDR2 is SYDVKM. The chain's CDR3 is CASGLSGSSYNEQFF. The CDR3 nucleotides read TGTGCCAGCGGCCTTAGCGGGAGCTCCTACAATGAGCAGTTCTTC. Filled out from reference TRBV28 and TRBJ2-1, the complete variable domain reads DVKVTQSSRYLVKRTGEKVFLECVQDMDHENMFWYRQDPGLGLRLIYFSYDVKMKEKGDIPEGYSVSREKKERFSLILESASTNQTSMYLCASGLSGSSYNEQFFGPGTRLTVL.

The CDR3 spells CSVEGGGGRTGAQYF. The CDR3 DNA follows: TGCAGCGTTGAAGGCGGGGGGGGCCGCACGGGGGCCCAGTACTTC. The rearrangement links TRBV29-1 to TRBJ2-5; 9 nucleotides line up with TRBD2. Trimming removed 1 base from V and 9 bases from J; junction bases left unmatched: 12. The CDR3 has 15 residues. CDR1 and CDR2 from the germline V gene are SQVTM and ANQGSEA.

This clonotype was recorded a few times. The chain couples TRBV27 to TRBJ2-3; TRBD2 is a possible D gene (5 bases). Germline values: CDR1 MNHEY, CDR2 SMNVEV (reference sequence). Trimming stripped 6 bases from V and 1 base from J, with 17 bases between. The CDR3 sequence is 16 residues long. CDR3 loop: CASRSPYSSGTDTQYF. CDR3 DNA: TGTGCCAGCAGATCCCCCTATAGTAGCGGCACAGATACGCAGTATTTT.

This clonotype was detected only a few times. The J gene is TRBJ2-1, the V gene TRBV7-2; TRBD2 aligns across 12 bases. With 1 base clipped from V and 7 bases from J, the junction kept 5 bases outside the gene matches. Germline V gene data show CDR1 as SGHTA and CDR2 as FQGNSA. This CDR3 has 16 residues. The CDR3 nucleotides read TGTGCCAGCAGCTTAGATTCGGGACTAGCGGGTAATGAGCAGTTCTTC. Amino acid sequence: CASSLDSGLAGNEQFF.

The chain joins TRBV28 to TRBJ2-1; 11 bases map to TRBD2. Per germline, CDR1 MDHEN and CDR2 SYDVKM. The trim removed 6 bases at V and 4 bases at J, leaving 5 bases unmatched. The CDR3 loop spans 15 amino acids. The CDR3 bases are TGTGCCAGCAGAATACTAGCGGGGGCTTACAATGAGCAGTTCTTC. Translation: CASRILAGAYNEQFF.

This clonotype was seen ten or more times. The genes are TRBV5-1 and TRBJ2-1; 7 bases are shared with TRBD2. In germline, CDR1 is SGHRS, CDR2 YFSETQ. V dropped 0 bases and J dropped 7; count of bases not matched to a gene: 10. The CDR3 consists of 16 residues. CDR3 nucleotides: TGCGCCAGCAGCTTGGCCCCGAGCGGGGCGCCGAATGAGCAGTTCTTC. Its translation is CASSLAPSGAPNEQFF.

V usage is TRBV27 and J usage is TRBJ2-5; D unresolved. Germline values: CDR1 MNHEY, CDR2 SMNVEV (reference sequence). Trimming removed 6 bases at V and 1 base at J, with 6 bases between. This CDR3 contains 12 residues. CDR3 in amino acids: CASSHFQETQYF. The CDR3 DNA reads as TGTGCCAGCAGCCACTTCCAAGAGACCCAGTACTTC.

The CDR3 nucleotides read TGTGCCAGCAGCGTAGGTAGCGGGGTGAGCACAGATACGCAGTATTTT. Translating it yields CASSVGSGVSTDTQYF. The rearrangement links TRBV9 to TRBJ2-3, with 8 positions matching TRBD2. The V gene's germline CDR1 is SGDLS and CDR2 YYNGEE. The CDR3 loop spans 16 amino acids. Germline trimming cut 0 bases from V and 0 bases from J; bases unmatched to any gene: 3.

This clonotype was counted at least ten times. The genes are TRBV28 and TRBJ2-7; no reliable D call. The CDR3 is made up of 13 amino acids. Trimming pared 2 bases from V and 2 bases from J, leaving 7 bases between. Looked up from germline, CDR1 is MDHEN and CDR2 is SYDVKM. For the CDR3, the DNA is TGTGCCAGCAGTTTAAGTGCGCCCTACGAGCAGTACTTC. Translating it yields CASSLSAPYEQYF.

A few counts support this clonotype. The chain joins TRBV5-4 to TRBJ1-1; D may be TRBD1 (5 bases). V lost 0 bases to trimming and J lost 3 bases, with 15 bases between them. CDR1 and CDR2 (germline): SGHNT, YYREEE (reference sequence). The length of the CDR3 is 16 residues. CDR3 sequence: CASSLAGGTMDTEAFF. CDR3 DNA sequence: TGTGCCAGCAGCTTGGCCGGCGGGACCATGGACACTGAAGCTTTCTTT.

The chain uses TRBV6-1 and TRBJ1-5, with TRBD1 matching over 7 bases. The CDR3 extends over 15 amino acids. The germline V gene has CDR1 MNHNS and CDR2 SASEGT. The ends lost 5 bases at V and 2 bases at J; junction bases unmatched: 6. CDR3 nucleotide sequence: TGTGCCAGCAGTCGCCGGGACAGTGGCAATCAGCCCCAGCATTTT. Encoded protein: CASSRRDSGNQPQHF.

This clonotype turned up a few times. For the CDR3, the DNA is TGTGCCTGGAACAGGGCAAACACTGAAGCTTTCTTT. Its protein is CAWNRANTEAFF. The chain combines TRBV30 with TRBJ1-1; weak D call: TRBD1 (6 bases). The CDR3 runs to 12 residues. Trimming removed 4 bases from V and 2 bases from J, with 8 bases in between. The germline V gene encodes CDR1 GTSNPN and CDR2 SVGIG (reference sequence).

This clonotype has at least ten counts. It may be a read error: a sequence one base away is much more abundant. The CDR3 nucleotides read TGTGCCAACAGTTGGTCGGGAGGCTACTACAATGAGCAGTTCTTC. It specifies CANSWSGGYYNEQFF. The chain carries TRBV2 and TRBJ2-1, with 7 bases fitting TRBD2. Germline V gene sequence: CDR1 SNHLY, CDR2 FYNNEI. The CDR3 runs 15 residues.

This clonotype was found a few times. V gene TRBV27 combines with J gene TRBJ2-3, with D maybe TRBD1 (5 bases). The CDR3 has 13 residues. Trimming pared 5 bases from V and 2 bases from J, leaving 8 bases between. Germline assignment: CDR1 MNHEY and CDR2 SMNVEV (reference sequence). The CDR3 sequence is CASSNRYTDTQYF. The CDR3 nucleotides read TGTGCCAGCAGTAACAGGTACACAGATACGCAGTATTTT.

The chain has TRBV7-8 and TRBJ2-2, with D perhaps TRBD2 (6 bases). The germline V and J ends were trimmed by 2 bases and 3 bases, with 13 bases remaining between them. The CDR3 consists of 16 residues. Germline lookup yields CDR1 SGHVS and CDR2 FQNEAQ. CDR3 DNA sequence: TGTGCCAGCAGCTTAATAGCGGATACCTACACCGGGGAGCTGTTTTTT. Translating gives CASSLIADTYTGELFF.

The V gene is TRBV6-1, the J gene TRBJ2-2, with TRBD1 as a possible D gene (6 bases). Trimming took 6 bases from V and 8 from J, leaving 10 bases between them. Germline V gene sequence: CDR1 MNHNS, CDR2 SASEGT. The length of the CDR3 is 12 residues. The CDR3 DNA follows: TGTGCCAGCAGCCGAGACAGGGGGGAGCTGTTTTTT. Its protein product is CASSRDRGELFF.

The V call is TRBV3-1, the J call TRBJ2-1; D ambiguous. V was trimmed by 4 bases and J by 2 bases, leaving 12 bases between them. Germline CDR1 reads LGHDT; CDR2 reads YNNKEL (reference sequence). The CDR3 contains 15 residues. The chain's CDR3 is CASSPPQRTYNEQFF. CDR3 sequence (DNA): TGTGCCAGCAGCCCCCCCCAACGGACCTACAATGAGCAGTTCTTC.

The V gene is TRBV10-3, the J gene TRBJ2-3; TRBD2 matches 10 bases. V was pared by 8 bases and J by 0 bases, with 11 bases of the junction left unmatched. Germline lookup yields CDR1 ENHRY and CDR2 SYGVKD. The CDR3 is 17 amino acids. The CDR3 DNA sequence: TGTGCCATCGGAAGGGTAACTAGCGGGACCAGCACAGATACGCAGTATTTT. Its protein product is CAIGRVTSGTSTDTQYF.

Only a few counts were recorded for this clonotype. Relative to the germline gene, one junction end is altered; a read error may explain this. V is TRBV5-1 and J is TRBJ1-5; D remains ambiguous. The CDR3 has 14 amino acids. The germline V gene has CDR1 SGHRS and CDR2 YFSETQ. CDR3 sequence reads: CASRLGGFNQPQHF. CDR3 in DNA: TGTGCCAGCAGATTGGGAGGGTTTAATCAGCCCCAGCATTTT.

V is TRBV3-1 and J is TRBJ1-1; 7 bases fit TRBD1. Per germline, CDR1 LGHDT and CDR2 YNNKEL (reference sequence). CDR3 length: 15 amino acids. V was clipped by 5 bases and J by 2 bases; unmatched bases: 8. The CDR3, as DNA: TGTGCCAGCAGCGGGACAGCGAAGATAAACACTGAAGCTTTCTTT. It codes for CASSGTAKINTEAFF.